These 23 T cell receptor beta chains share one sample of origin, sequenced in a study of T cells in localized non-small cell lung cancer. The table came from immunoSEQ multiplex PCR; TCRdb's copy has only in-frame clones and leaves some out. Of more than 9,000 clones detected, around 41% appear once; the ten largest clones hold 3.8%. The sequencing used lymph node tissue, collected before any cancer treatment. Receptors were obtained from a woman aged 40 to 75 with stage I lung adenocarcinoma.

The V and J genes are TRBV18 and TRBJ1-2, with D perhaps TRBD1 (6 bases). Between the trimmed V and J ends, which lost 3 bases and 8 bases, there was a span of 16 bases. CDR1 and CDR2 (germline): KGHSH, LQKENI. CDR3 length equals 14 residues. The CDR3 DNA sequence: TGTGCCAGCTCACCGATGGGGGCTCTTCGGGGCTACACCTTC. Translating it yields CASSPMGALRGYTF.

A remark on this clone: An end of the junction does not agree with germline; a read error may underlie this. The chain joins TRBV28 to TRBJ2-7; D is unresolved. Germline CDR1 MDHEN, CDR2 SYDVKM. The CDR3 has 12 amino acids. Here the CDR3 reads CASSYGSDEQYF. The CDR3 nucleotides are TGTGCCAGCAGCTATGGGTCAGACGAACAGTACTTC. Complete variable domain (other parts from reference TRBV28 and TRBJ2-7): DVKVTQSSRYLVKRTGEKVFLECVQDMDHENMFWYRQDPGLGLRLIYFSYDVKMKEKGDIPEGYSVSREKKERFSLILESASTNQTSMYLCASSYGSDEQYFGPGTRLTVT.

The chain combines TRBV23-1 with TRBJ2-1; perhaps TRBD2 as D (6 bases). TRBV23-1 is flagged as an ORF with uncertain function. CDR3 size: 15 residues. V shed 6 bases and J shed 4 bases, with 16 bases lying between them. CDR3 amino acids: CASSQEGLPYNEQFF. The CDR3 DNA is TGCGCCAGCAGCCAAGAGGGACTCCCTTACAATGAGCAGTTCTTC.

The chain employs TRBV5-1 and TRBJ2-7; 7 bases align to TRBD1. The CDR3 is 15 residues long. Trimming at V came to 4 bases and at J to 1 base, leaving 8 bases not matched to a gene. Germline loops: CDR1 SGHRS, CDR2 YFSETQ. The CDR3 DNA follows: TGCGCCAGCAGCATAACAACAGGGGAATCCTACGAGCAGTACTTC. Translation: CASSITTGESYEQYF.

V is TRBV19 and J is TRBJ1-5; D unclear. CDR3 size: 14 residues. Germline loops: CDR1 LNHDA, CDR2 SQIVND (reference sequence). V was shortened by 1 base and J by 11 bases, with 15 bases between the two germline ends. The CDR3 reads CASSIALAQGAQHF. CDR3 sequence (DNA): TGTGCCAGTAGTATAGCCCTGGCACAAGGAGCCCAGCATTTT.

This chain uses TRBV6-7 with TRBJ2-3; 12 bases agree with TRBD2. TRBV6-7 is labeled an ORF, and its function is uncertain. This CDR3 contains 15 residues. V gave up 6 bases and J gave up 5 bases; unmatched junction bases: 6. Here the CDR3 DNA reads TGTGCCAGCAGAACCCCTAGCGGGGGGGAAGATACGCAGTATTTT. It encodes CASRTPSGGEDTQYF.

About this clone itself: Germline is not matched at one junction end, which may reflect a read error. V gene TRBV28 combines with J gene TRBJ2-3, with 8 bases fitting TRBD2. This CDR3 region has 15 residues. Germline CDR1 MDHEN, CDR2 SYDVKM. The CDR3 DNA follows: TGTGCCAGTGAGGGATTAGCGGGAAACACAGATATGCAGTATTTT. Translating it yields CASEGLAGNTDMQYF. The whole variable domain, filled in from reference TRBV28 and TRBJ2-3, reads DVKVTQSSRYLVKRTGEKVFLECVQDMDHENMFWYRQDPGLGLRLIYFSYDVKMKEKGDIPEGYSVSREKKERFSLILESASTNQTSMYLCASEGLAGNTDMQYFGPGTRLTVL.

The chain uses TRBV7-7 and TRBJ2-3, with TRBD2 matching 7 bases. The CDR3 sequence is 15 residues long. Germline lookup yields CDR1 SSHAT and CDR2 FNYEAQ (reference sequence). With 1 base clipped from V and 2 bases from J, the junction kept 3 bases outside the gene matches. DNA for the CDR3: TGTGCCAGCAGCTTAGACCGGGGGGACACAGATACGCAGTATTTT. This codes for CASSLDRGDTDTQYF.

The V gene is TRBV19, the J gene TRBJ1-2, with D unclear. The CDR3 is made up of 13 amino acids. Trimming shortened V by 10 bases and J by 4 bases, and 16 bases separated the two germline ends. The germline V gene has CDR1 LNHDA and CDR2 SQIVND (reference sequence). CDR3 loop: CATALDGSYGYTF. CDR3 DNA: TGTGCCACCGCGCTAGACGGAAGCTATGGCTACACCTTC.

The rearrangement joins TRBV29-1 to TRBJ1-2; perhaps TRBD1 as D (5 bases). Germline V gives CDR1 SQVTM, CDR2 ANQGSEA. The CDR3 totals 15 residues. Trimming left V 6 bases short and J 4 bases short, with 21 bases between. DNA of the CDR3: TGCAGCGTCGGGACCGGGGGAGAGGGTGGCTATGGCTACACCTTC. It codes for CSVGTGGEGGYGYTF.

The chain links TRBV18 to TRBJ1-2; 7 bases are a match to TRBD1. The CDR3 length is 14 residues. J lost 6 bases, V lost 4 bases, and 8 bases had no gene match. Germline CDR1 KGHSH, CDR2 LQKENI. CDR3 sequence: CASSLSGRGDGYTF. As DNA, the CDR3 is TGTGCCAGCTCACTATCTGGCAGGGGGGATGGCTACACCTTC.

V usage is TRBV29-1 and J usage is TRBJ2-5, with D possibly TRBD1 on 8 matching bases. This CDR3 comprises 14 residues. The germline V and J ends were trimmed by 6 bases and 4 bases, with 18 bases remaining between them. Germline V gene data show CDR1 as SQVTM and CDR2 as ANQGSEA. CDR3 DNA: TGCAGCGTGGGGGGGGACAGGTTAGGAGAGACCCAGTACTTC. Protein sequence: CSVGGDRLGETQYF.

J is TRBJ2-1 and V is TRBV1; TRBD1, as called in the table, went unchecked against the DNA. TRBV1 counts as a pseudogene. CDR3 length equals 16 residues. This CDR3 reads CASSQDWGQGYNEQFF. CDR3 coding DNA: TGCGCCAGCAGCCAAGATTGGGGACAGGGCTACAATGAGCAGTTCTTC.

The chain links TRBV29-1 to TRBJ1-2; 8 nucleotides line up with TRBD1. Germline CDR1 reads SQVTM; CDR2 reads ANQGSEA. This CDR3 has 13 residues. With 2 bases clipped from V and 8 bases from J, the junction kept 7 bases outside the gene matches. The CDR3 DNA reads as TGCAGCGTTGAACCGCAGGGGGCTGGAGGCTACACCTTC. Amino acid sequence: CSVEPQGAGGYTF.

This clone has a single count. This sequence joins TRBV19 and TRBJ1-5; possible D gene TRBD1, 5 bases. Germline CDR1 and CDR2: LNHDA and SQIVND (reference sequence). The CDR3 is 13 residues long. The V and J ends lost 0 bases and 9 bases respectively, with 9 bases between them. CDR3 sequence reads: CASSIESGRPQHF. The CDR3 DNA reads TGTGCCAGTAGTATAGAGTCAGGGCGGCCCCAGCATTTT.

The V and J genes are TRBV15 and TRBJ2-5; the match to TRBD2 covers 7 bases. This CDR3 is built from 18 residues. From germline, CDR1 is LNHNV and CDR2 YYDKDF (reference sequence). V lost 2 bases and J lost 2; bases outside the gene matches: 14. This CDR3 is CATSRQIGGRLGQETQYF. The CDR3 DNA sequence: TGTGCCACCAGCAGACAGATCGGGGGGAGGTTGGGACAAGAGACCCAGTACTTC.

The J gene is TRBJ1-3, the V gene TRBV6-8; 9 bases are a match to TRBD1. The CDR3 is 16 amino acids. Germline V CDR1 and CDR2: MNHGY, SAAAGT. The V gene end was trimmed by 10 bases and the J gene end by 4 bases; junction bases not matched to a gene: 14. The CDR3 region has the DNA TGTGCCATCAGCGCGGGACAGGGATCGGGGGGAAACACCATATATTTT. This sequence encodes CAISAGQGSGGNTIYF.

The CDR3 region is CASNRAPNEKLFF. The CDR3 DNA is TGTGCCAGCAACAGGGCCCCTAATGAAAAACTGTTTTTT. J is TRBJ1-4 and V is TRBV6-8, with a tentative D call TRBD1 (6 bases). The CDR3 runs 13 residues. Per the germline V gene, CDR1 is MNHGY and CDR2 is SAAAGT. The V gene lost 7 bases and the J gene lost 3 bases, with 9 bases spanning the gap.

DNA of the CDR3: TGTGCCAGCAGCTACGACTGGGGCTACACCTTC. Translating it yields CASSYDWGYTF. The chain employs TRBV6-7 and TRBJ1-2, with no clear D. TRBV6-7 is recorded as an ORF, its role being uncertain. The CDR3 extends over 11 amino acids. Trimming removed 6 bases at V and 8 bases at J, with 10 bases between.

The chain carries TRBV30 and TRBJ1-1, with D hard to call. Germline CDR1 reads GTSNPN; CDR2 reads SVGIG (reference sequence). This CDR3 region has 13 residues. V was clipped by 0 bases and J by 4 bases, with 9 bases between them. In nucleotides, the CDR3 is TGTGCCTGGAGTGTAGGGCGGGGCACTGAAGCTTTCTTT. Its protein is CAWSVGRGTEAFF.

The chain is built from TRBV11-3 and TRBJ1-6; 7 nucleotides agree with TRBD1. Germline V CDR1 and CDR2: SGHNT, YENEEA. V lost 5 bases, J lost 5 bases, and 9 bases stayed unmatched. This CDR3 contains 16 residues. CDR3 nucleotides: TGTGCCAGCAGCCGTCGGACAGGAGGAAATAATTCACCCCTCCACTTT. Protein: CASSRRTGGNNSPLHF.

The chain joins TRBV9 to TRBJ2-5; 11 bases fit TRBD2. The CDR3 extends over 16 amino acids. V lost 5 bases, J lost 1 base, and 7 bases stayed unmatched. Looked up from germline, CDR1 is SGDLS and CDR2 is YYNGEE. The CDR3 spells CASSEKLAGVQETQYF. CDR3 sequence (DNA): TGTGCCAGCAGTGAAAAACTAGCGGGGGTCCAAGAGACCCAGTACTTC. The complete variable domain, with remaining parts taken from reference TRBV9 and TRBJ2-5, reads DSGVTQTPKHLITATGQRVTLRCSPRSGDLSVYWYQQSLDQGLQFLIQYYNGEERAKGNILERFSAQQFPDLHSELNLSSLELGDSALYFCASSEKLAGVQETQYFGPGTRLLVL.

The rearrangement joins TRBV6-8 to TRBJ1-3; D is perhaps TRBD1 (6 bases). With 5 bases removed from V and 8 bases from J, the gap between germline ends came to 16 bases. The CDR3 length is 14 residues. Germline CDR1 and CDR2: MNHGY and SAAAGT. CDR3 in amino acids: CASSQDRPGDTIYF. DNA for the CDR3: TGTGCCAGCAGTCAGGACAGACCTGGGGACACCATATATTTT.